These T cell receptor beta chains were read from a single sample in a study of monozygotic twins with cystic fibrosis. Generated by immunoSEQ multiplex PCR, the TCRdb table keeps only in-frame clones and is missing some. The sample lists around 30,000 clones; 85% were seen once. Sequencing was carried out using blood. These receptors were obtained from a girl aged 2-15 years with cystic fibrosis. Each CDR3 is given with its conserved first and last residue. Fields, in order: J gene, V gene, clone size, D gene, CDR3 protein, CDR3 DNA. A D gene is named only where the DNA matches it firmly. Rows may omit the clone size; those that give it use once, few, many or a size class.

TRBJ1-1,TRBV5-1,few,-,CASSHRGSTEAFF,TGCGCCAGCAGCCATAGGGGGAGCACTGAAGCTTTCTTT
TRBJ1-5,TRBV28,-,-,CASSLGGADQPQHF,TGTGCCAGCAGTTTAGGTGGGGCGGATCAGCCCCAGCATTTT
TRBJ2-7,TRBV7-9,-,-,CASSTQGLFYEQYF,TGTGCCAGCAGCACACAGGGACTATTCTACGAGCAGTACTTC
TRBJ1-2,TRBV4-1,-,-,CASSQEDRPEFGLFDYTF,TGCGCCAGCAGCCAAGAGGACAGACCAGAATTCGGCCTATTTGACTACACCTTC
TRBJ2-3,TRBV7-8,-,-,CASSRGRIPISGDTQYF,TGTGCCAGCAGCCGGGGTCGGATCCCAATCTCGGGAGATACGCAGTATTTT
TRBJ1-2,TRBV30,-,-,CAWSVLPGVPYGYTF,TGTGCCTGGAGTGTACTCCCAGGGGTACCCTATGGCTACACCTTC
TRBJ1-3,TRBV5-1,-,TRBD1,CASSFGQGTGNTIYF,TGCGCCAGCAGCTTTGGACAGGGGACTGGAAACACCATATATTTT
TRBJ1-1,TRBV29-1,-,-,CSVDYRKDTEAFF,TGCAGCGTTGACTATCGGAAAGACACTGAAGCTTTCTTT
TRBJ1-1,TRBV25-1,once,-,CASSESFINTEAFF,TGTGCCAGCAGTGAATCCTTTATAAACACTGAAGCTTTCTTT
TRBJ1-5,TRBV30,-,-,CAWSMAGNQPQHF,TGTGCCTGGAGTATGGCAGGCAATCAGCCCCAGCATTTT
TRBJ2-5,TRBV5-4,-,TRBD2,CASRRLAGAEETQYF,TGTGCCAGCAGAAGACTAGCGGGAGCCGAAGAGACCCAGTACTTC